The 27 T cell receptor beta chains below were found in one sample sequenced in a study of T cell repertoires in cytomegalovirus infection. Using its own MiXCR run on the reads, TCRdb lists one record per CDR3 protein. This table holds some 320,000 distinct CDR3 sequences, around a tenth found once. Source material: PBMCs. The receptors come from a human donor in good health (CMV status not recorded). Some clones in this sample may be carry-over from other donors' samples.

This clonotype showed up many times. The chain recombines TRBV12-3 or TRBV12-4 with TRBJ2-2, with 7 bases fitting TRBD1. V lost 5 bases, J lost 7 bases, and 4 bases stayed unmatched. The CDR3 contains 13 residues. CDR3 protein: CASSQQGIGELFF. CDR3 sequence (DNA): TGTGCCAGCAGTCAACAGGGGATCGGGGAGCTGTTTTTT.

This clonotype appeared a few times. The J gene is TRBJ2-7, the V gene TRBV20-1; D may match TRBD1 or TRBD2 (6 bases each). The germline CDR1 and CDR2 sequences are DFQATT and SNEGSKA (reference sequence). This CDR3 has 16 amino acids. V shed 4 bases and J shed 2 bases, with 21 bases lying between them. For the CDR3, the DNA is TGCAGTGCTAAAACCCTCTTGGGGGGCCCAACCTACGAGCAGTACTTC. The encoded protein is CSAKTLLGGPTYEQYF.

This clonotype has a count of ten or more. The chain joins TRBV7-2 to TRBJ2-7; the D gene is possibly TRBD1 (6 bases). The germline V gene has CDR1 SGHTA and CDR2 FQGNSA. The CDR3 spans 13 residues. V was clipped by 5 bases and J by 7 bases, with 15 bases between them. DNA of the CDR3: TGTGCCAGCAGCATTCACCAGGGGCAGGAGCAGTACTTC. Translated: CASSIHQGQEQYF.

This chain joins TRBV7-3 and TRBJ2-3, with D perhaps TRBD1 (6 bases). Germline V gene sequence: CDR1 SGHTA, CDR2 FQGTGA. Trimming pared 5 bases from V and 4 bases from J, leaving 19 bases between. This CDR3 spans 16 amino acids. The CDR3 protein is CASSAEGVRGADTQYF. The CDR3 DNA reads as TGTGCCAGCAGCGCCGAGGGGGTGAGGGGCGCAGATACGCAGTATTTT.

This clonotype has only a few counts. The chain combines TRBV5-4 with TRBJ2-3, with D perhaps given as TRBD1 or TRBD2 (5 bases each). The germline gives CDR1 SGHNT, CDR2 YYREEE (reference sequence). With 4 bases removed from V and 6 bases from J, the gap between germline ends came to 15 bases. The CDR3 contains 14 residues. As DNA, the CDR3 is TGTGCCAGCAGCCGGGACCCTAAGACCGATACGCAGTATTTT. Translation: CASSRDPKTDTQYF.

This clonotype was seen a handful of times. The J gene is TRBJ1-4, the V gene TRBV20-1; D unclear. The germline V gene has CDR1 DFQATT and CDR2 SNEGSKA (reference sequence). Trimming removed 5 bases at V and 3 bases at J, with 13 bases between. The CDR3 runs to 14 residues. The CDR3 reads CSAAPRTANEKLFF. CDR3 in DNA: TGCAGTGCTGCGCCCCGGACGGCTAATGAAAAACTGTTTTTT.

This clonotype was observed many times. The J gene is TRBJ2-2, the V gene TRBV7-2, with D tentatively TRBD1 or TRBD2 (5 bases each). Germline V gene data show CDR1 as SGHTA and CDR2 as FQGNSA. V lost 2 bases and J 1 base, leaving 8 bases between the germline ends. The CDR3 has 15 residues. CDR3 in DNA: TGTGCCAGCAGCTTACAGGGAGTGAACACCGGGGAGCTGTTTTTT. Translated, it gives CASSLQGVNTGELFF.

This clonotype was detected a few times. V gene TRBV7-6 combines with J gene TRBJ2-4; 9 bases agree with TRBD2. V trimming: 1 base; J trimming: 5 bases; junction bases outside the gene matches: 3. In germline, CDR1 is SGHVS, CDR2 FNYEAQ. This CDR3 has 15 residues. CDR3: CASSLGLAEQNIQYF. The CDR3 coding sequence is TGTGCCAGCAGCTTAGGACTAGCGGAGCAAAACATTCAGTACTTC.

This clonotype occurred many times. The genes are TRBV7-2 and TRBJ2-5; D possibly uses TRBD1 or TRBD2 (5 bases each). The CDR3 has 16 amino acids. With 1 base removed from V and 0 bases from J, the gap between germline ends came to 12 bases. Germline assignment: CDR1 SGHTA and CDR2 FQGNSA. The CDR3: CASSLVGDYDQETQYF. CDR3 bases: TGTGCCAGCAGCTTAGTGGGGGATTACGACCAAGAGACCCAGTACTTC. The complete variable domain, with remaining parts taken from reference TRBV7-2 and TRBJ2-5, reads GAGVSQSPSNKVTEKGKDVELRCDPISGHTALYWYRQSLGQGLEFLIYFQGNSAPDKSGLPSDRFSAERTGGSVSTLTIQRTQQEDSAVYLCASSLVGDYDQETQYFGPGTRLLVL.

This clonotype was found many times. The chain combines TRBV28 with TRBJ1-5; D uncertain. Germline CDR1 MDHEN, CDR2 SYDVKM. V was clipped by 0 bases and J by 0 bases, with 12 bases between them. This CDR3 contains 17 residues. CDR3 in amino acids: CASSLWQNLYSNQPQHF. The CDR3 nucleotides are TGTGCCAGCAGTTTATGGCAGAACCTTTATAGCAATCAGCCCCAGCATTTT.

This clonotype was seen at least ten times. The rearrangement uses TRBV4-2 and TRBJ2-3, with D maybe TRBD2 (5 bases). Trimming shortened V by 0 bases and J by 2 bases, and 18 bases separated the two germline ends. Germline V CDR1 and CDR2: LGHNA, YNFKEQ. The CDR3 runs 18 residues. CDR3 protein: CASSQEGPAGTFTDTQYF. Here the CDR3 DNA reads TGTGCCAGCAGCCAAGAAGGCCCGGCGGGTACTTTCACAGATACGCAGTATTTT.

This clonotype was seen repeatedly, ten times or more. The rearrangement links TRBV27 to TRBJ2-1; 9 bases match TRBD1. This CDR3 has 15 residues. CDR1 is MNHEY, CDR2 SMNVEV, per germline (reference sequence). The junction had 4 bases not matched to a gene; V was cut back by 4 bases and J by 3 bases. The CDR3 DNA reads TGTGCCAGCAGTTACGGGACAGGGCTCTACAATGAGCAGTTCTTC. Residues: CASSYGTGLYNEQFF.

This clonotype was recorded at least ten times. The chain employs TRBV29-1 and TRBJ2-5; D possibly corresponds to TRBD1 (6 bases). The CDR3 consists of 13 residues. V was cut by 8 bases and J by 9 bases, with 22 bases left in between. The germline V gene has CDR1 SQVTM and CDR2 ANQGSEA. CDR3 amino acids: CSLQGTLLGAQYF. The CDR3 DNA is TGCAGCCTACAGGGTACCCTTTTAGGCGCCCAGTACTTC.

This clonotype has ten or more counts. The chain links TRBV6-2 or TRBV6-3 to TRBJ2-4, with TRBD1 as a possible D gene (6 bases). The V end was cut by 6 bases, the J end by 6 bases, with 18 bases between. Germline CDR1 reads MNHEY; CDR2 reads SVGEGT. This CDR3 has 15 amino acids. DNA of the CDR3: TGTGCCAGCAGCTACCTCGACAGGAGATCAAACATTCAGTACTTC. It is translated as CASSYLDRRSNIQYF.

Many counts were recorded for this clonotype. The chain recombines TRBV7-2 with TRBJ2-7; a weak D match, TRBD2 (6 bases). Germline V gene data show CDR1 as SGHTA and CDR2 as FQGNSA. Trimming shortened V by 6 bases and J by 2 bases, and 14 bases separated the two germline ends. This CDR3 comprises 14 residues. CDR3 loop: CASSHGDWTYEQYF. CDR3 nucleotides: TGTGCCAGCAGTCATGGGGACTGGACCTACGAGCAGTACTTC.

In its sample, this clonotype was seen many times. This CDR3 reads CASSLVMGRTEQYF. CDR3 nucleotide sequence: TGTGCCAGCAGCTTAGTAATGGGCAGGACCGAGCAGTACTTC. This chain joins TRBV7-2 and TRBJ2-7; D is unclear. The germline V gene encodes CDR1 SGHTA and CDR2 FQGNSA. The CDR3 has 14 residues. Trimming cost V 1 base and J 6 bases, with 13 bases left between them.

In its sample, this clonotype was seen many times. The rearrangement uses TRBV7-2 and TRBJ1-5; TRBD1 is a possible D gene (5 bases). Germline CDR1 and CDR2: SGHTA and FQGNSA. The CDR3 totals 14 residues. The ends were cut back, 2 bases at V and 2 bases at J, with 7 bases in the middle. The CDR3 sequence: CASSLRDGNQPQHF. For the CDR3, the DNA is TGTGCCAGCAGCTTAAGGGACGGCAATCAGCCCCAGCATTTT.

Comment on this clonotype: A much larger clone differs from this one at a single base, so this may be a read error. The gene calls are TRBV11-2 and TRBJ1-6, with 7 bases identical to TRBD1. CDR3 size: 16 residues. CDR1 is SGHAT and CDR2 is FQNNGV in the germline V gene. The CDR3, as DNA: TGTGCCAGCAGCCCAAACGCGGGACAGTATAATTTACCCCTCCACTTT. Protein product: CASSPNAGQYNLPLHF.

This clonotype was seen repeatedly, ten times or more. This sequence joins TRBV6-2 or TRBV6-3 and TRBJ2-1, with D perhaps matching TRBD1 or TRBD2 (5 bases each). CDR1 is MNHEY, CDR2 SVGEGT, per germline. Between the trimmed V and J ends, which lost 4 bases and 9 bases, there was a span of 10 bases. The CDR3 has 12 residues. The CDR3 loop reads CASSSKRGEQFF. The CDR3 DNA reads TGTGCCAGCAGTTCCAAGAGGGGTGAGCAGTTCTTC.

This clonotype was seen repeatedly, ten times or more. The chain joins TRBV27 to TRBJ2-7; D is possibly TRBD1 or TRBD2 (5 bases each). This CDR3 comprises 15 residues. The V end was cut by 6 bases, the J end by 4 bases, with 19 bases between. Germline V gene lookup returns CDR1 MNHEY and CDR2 SMNVEV (reference sequence). The DNA of the CDR3 is TGTGCCAGCAGCTTAGCCGGGACCAAAAGGTACGAGCAGTACTTC. Amino acids: CASSLAGTKRYEQYF.

This clonotype was counted many times. The chain carries TRBV7-2 and TRBJ2-1, with 13 bases aligning to TRBD2. Germline CDR1 is SGHTA and CDR2 is FQGNSA. CDR3 length: 17 residues. The junction had 10 bases not matched to a gene; V was cut back by 5 bases and J by 6 bases. Here the CDR3 DNA reads TGTGCCAGCAGCCGTGGTACTAGCGGGGGGGCCCTCAATGAGCAGTTCTTC. Amino acids: CASSRGTSGGALNEQFF.

The rearrangement links TRBV11-1 to TRBJ1-1, with D maybe TRBD1 (5 bases). The germline V and J ends were trimmed by 1 base and 2 bases, with 8 bases remaining between them. Per germline, CDR1 SGHAT and CDR2 FQDESV (reference sequence). The CDR3 covers 14 residues. DNA of the CDR3: TGTGCCAGCAGCTTAGGAGGGGACAACACTGAAGCTTTCTTT. Its protein product is CASSLGGDNTEAFF. The whole variable domain, filled in from reference TRBV11-1 and TRBJ1-1, reads EAEVAQSPRYKITEKSQAVAFWCDPISGHATLYWYRQILGQGPELLVQFQDESVVDDSQLPKDRFSAERLKGVDSTLKIQPAELGDSAMYLCASSLGGDNTEAFFGQGTRLTVV.

This clonotype has at least ten counts. The CDR3 nucleotides are TGTGCCAGCAGTTACGAGAGAATTTGGCAATATGGCTACACCTTC. It specifies CASSYERIWQYGYTF. The J gene is TRBJ1-2, the V gene TRBV7-2; D remains unclear. CDR3 length equals 15 residues. Germline V gene lookup returns CDR1 SGHTA and CDR2 FQGNSA. The V end lost 6 bases, the J end lost 5 bases, and 19 bases lay between the germline ends.

V and J are TRBV6-5 and TRBJ2-1, with D perhaps TRBD1 (6 bases). In germline, CDR1 is MNHEY, CDR2 SVGAGI. This CDR3 spans 12 amino acids. V lost 9 bases and J 9 bases, leaving 15 bases between the germline ends. The CDR3 spells CASRRDNSEQFF. Here the CDR3 DNA reads TGTGCCAGTCGCCGGGACAACAGTGAGCAGTTCTTC.

The chain joins TRBV6-2 or TRBV6-3 to TRBJ2-5, with 9 bases lining up with TRBD2. V was clipped by 7 bases and J by 6 bases; unmatched bases: 12. The CDR3 length is 15 residues. CDR1 is MNHEY, CDR2 SVGEGT, per germline. CDR3 bases: TGTGCCAGCACGCGTGGCCTAGCGGGAACGCAGACCCAGTACTTC. It specifies CASTRGLAGTQTQYF.

The genes are TRBV29-1 and TRBJ2-7; tentatively, D is TRBD2 (6 bases). Trimming removed 6 bases at V and 2 bases at J, with 11 bases between. Germline CDR1 reads SQVTM; CDR2 reads ANQGSEA. The CDR3 is made up of 12 amino acids. The CDR3 DNA is TGCAGCGTGATTGGCGGGACCTACGAGCAGTACTTC. As protein: CSVIGGTYEQYF.

This clonotype was seen more than once but under ten times. The chain is built from TRBV7-7 and TRBJ1-5; 10 bases are shared with TRBD1. There are 16 residues in the CDR3. J was trimmed by 7 bases and V by 1 base; bases with no gene match: 7. The V gene's germline CDR1 is SSHAT and CDR2 FNYEAQ (reference sequence). CDR3 residues: CASSLDGTGVNQPQHF. The CDR3 nucleotides are TGTGCCAGCAGCTTAGATGGGACAGGGGTAAACCAGCCCCAGCATTTT.